Following are 24 T cell receptor beta chains from one sample sequenced in a study of T-cell memory formation after mild COVID-19. TCRdb reanalysed the 5' RACE reads using MiXCR and keeps one entry per CDR3 protein. The data contain hundreds of thousands of distinct CDR3 sequences, roughly 15% of them singletons. Sequenced: PBMCs or a T cell subset sorted from them (not recorded which). The receptors were gathered from a man aged 18-30 years who had mild COVID-19 (a few samples of this study predate the infection). Cell type and time point are not known.

This clonotype was seen at least ten times. V is TRBV24-1 and J is TRBJ2-2; the D is unclear. The CDR3 runs 12 residues. Germline lookup yields CDR1 KGHDR and CDR2 SFDVKD. Trimming took off 4 bases at V and 11 bases at J, with 10 bases between the two ends. The CDR3 is CATSEGSRELFF. The CDR3 DNA sequence: TGTGCCACCAGTGAGGGTTCGCGTGAGCTGTTTTTT.

This clonotype was counted a few times. V is TRBV4-1 and J is TRBJ2-7, with 8 nucleotides matching TRBD2. Per the germline V gene, CDR1 is MGHRA and CDR2 is YSYEKL. V lost 3 bases, J lost 0 bases, and 10 bases stayed unmatched. This CDR3 comprises 17 residues. CDR3 amino acids: CASSHYWRGATSYEQYF. CDR3 DNA: TGCGCCAGCAGCCACTACTGGCGGGGGGCGACCTCCTACGAGCAGTACTTC.

CDR3 sequence reads: CAISESGRGLGGYTF. DNA for the CDR3: TGTGCCATCAGTGAGTCCGGCAGGGGGCTGGGCGGCTACACCTTC. This chain uses TRBV10-3 with TRBJ1-2; TRBD1 aligns across 8 bases. The CDR3 length is 15 residues. V gave up 0 bases and J gave up 8 bases; unmatched junction bases: 8. CDR1 and CDR2 (germline): ENHRY, SYGVKD.

The chain uses TRBV7-2 and TRBJ1-2; TRBD1 agrees at 8 bases. V lost 5 bases and J lost 2; bases outside the gene matches: 7. This CDR3 region has 15 residues. Germline V gives CDR1 SGHTA, CDR2 FQGNSA. The CDR3 nucleotides read TGTGCCAGCAGCCCCGGGACAGGACAGAACTATGGCTACACCTTC. Protein sequence: CASSPGTGQNYGYTF.

This clonotype was seen ten or more times. The chain combines TRBV20-1 with TRBJ2-3; a weak D match, TRBD2 (7 bases). Germline loops: CDR1 DFQATT, CDR2 SNEGSKA (reference sequence). Trimming removed 5 bases from V and 5 bases from J, with 20 bases in between. This CDR3 contains 15 residues. CDR3 nucleotides: TGCAGTGCTGGTCAGGTCGGGGGGCATGGAGATACGCAGTATTTT. This translates into CSAGQVGGHGDTQYF.

V gene TRBV28 combines with J gene TRBJ2-1, with D perhaps TRBD2 (7 bases). CDR1 is MDHEN, CDR2 SYDVKM, per germline. The CDR3 is made up of 15 amino acids. V was clipped by 2 bases and J by 8 bases, with 16 bases between them. Here the CDR3 reads CASSLGGGPKDEQFF. In nucleotides, the CDR3 is TGTGCCAGCAGTTTAGGCGGGGGCCCTAAGGATGAGCAGTTCTTC.

This clonotype has a handful of counts. CDR3 DNA sequence: TGCGCCAGCAGCCTCGGGACAGGATTACCGGGGGAGACCCAGTACTTC. Protein product: CASSLGTGLPGETQYF. V and J are TRBV4-1 and TRBJ2-5, with 8 bases fitting TRBD1. J was trimmed by 5 bases and V by 4 bases; bases with no gene match: 12. This CDR3 region has 16 residues. CDR1 and CDR2 (germline): MGHRA, YSYEKL.

The chain recombines TRBV5-1 with TRBJ2-5; 9 bases are a match to TRBD2. The V gene's germline CDR1 is SGHRS and CDR2 YFSETQ. This CDR3 spans 18 amino acids. V was pared by 0 bases and J by 1 base, with 10 bases of the junction left unmatched. DNA for the CDR3: TGCGCCAGCAGCTTGGCCATCCCTAGCGGGACCCCCCAAGAGACCCAGTACTTC. It encodes CASSLAIPSGTPQETQYF.

The table lists this clonotype with a few counts. The chain couples TRBV3-1 to TRBJ2-7; D unresolved. Trimming shortened V by 4 bases and J by 3 bases, and 10 bases separated the two germline ends. Germline loops: CDR1 LGHDT, CDR2 YNNKEL (reference sequence). CDR3 size: 13 residues. The CDR3: CASSRRNDYEQYF. Written as DNA, the CDR3 is TGTGCCAGCAGCCGACGGAACGACTACGAGCAGTACTTC.

This clonotype was picked up many times. The chain employs TRBV1 and TRBJ2-3. TRBV1 represents a pseudogene. The CDR3 sequence is 15 residues long. The CDR3 nucleotides are TGCACCAGCAGCCATGAAGAAGGTCCCACAGATACGCAGTATTTT. Translating gives CTSSHEEGPTDTQYF.

V and J are TRBV6-6 and TRBJ2-7, with 8 bases matching TRBD1. Germline lookup yields CDR1 MNHNY and CDR2 SVGAGI (reference sequence). The CDR3 has 14 residues. Trimming at V came to 5 bases and at J to 3 bases, leaving 6 bases not matched to a gene. The CDR3 DNA is TGTGCCAGCAGTAGGGACAGGATCGACTACGAGCAGTACTTC. Protein sequence: CASSRDRIDYEQYF.

The J gene is TRBJ2-1, the V gene TRBV6-2 or TRBV6-3; 7 nucleotides agree with TRBD2. Germline assignment: CDR1 MNHEY and CDR2 SVGEGT. With V trimmed by 5 bases and J by 3 bases, 4 bases remained unmatched. The CDR3 covers 14 residues. CDR3 nucleotides: TGTGCCAGCAGTAGCCTAGCGGTCTACAATGAGCAGTTCTTC. Its protein product is CASSSLAVYNEQFF.

V usage is TRBV6-5 and J usage is TRBJ2-7; 8 bases align to TRBD1. The trim removed 2 bases at V and 2 bases at J, leaving 5 bases unmatched. Germline loops: CDR1 MNHEY, CDR2 SVGAGI. The CDR3 loop spans 15 amino acids. The CDR3 DNA sequence: TGTGCCAGCAGTTACGCCGGACAGGGACCCTACGAGCAGTACTTC. This encodes CASSYAGQGPYEQYF.

The V call is TRBV28, the J call TRBJ2-3; TRBD2 agrees at 9 bases. The CDR3 length is 15 residues. With V trimmed by 10 bases and J by 4 bases, 12 bases remained unmatched. From germline, CDR1 is MDHEN and CDR2 SYDVKM. The chain's CDR3 is CATTFSGGGADTQYF. The CDR3 nucleotides are TGTGCCACCACCTTTAGCGGGGGCGGGGCAGATACGCAGTATTTT.

The V and J genes are TRBV6-6 and TRBJ1-2, with 8 bases aligning to TRBD1. Germline loops: CDR1 MNHNY, CDR2 SVGAGI (reference sequence). With 2 bases clipped from V and 9 bases from J, the junction kept 11 bases outside the gene matches. The CDR3 covers 15 residues. The CDR3 coding sequence is TGTGCCAGCAGTTACCCCAGGACAGGGCGTCTTAGCTACACCTTC. It yields the protein CASSYPRTGRLSYTF.

This chain uses TRBV4-1 with TRBJ1-2, with 8 positions matching TRBD1. CDR3 size: 15 residues. V was clipped by 3 bases and J by 7 bases; unmatched bases: 10. Germline assignment: CDR1 MGHRA and CDR2 YSYEKL. The DNA of the CDR3 is TGCGCCAGCAGCCAGCTTGGACAGGGCTCGTTTGGCTACACCTTC. This codes for CASSQLGQGSFGYTF.

In its sample, this clonotype was seen many times. The chain joins TRBV29-1 to TRBJ2-2; weak D call: TRBD1 (6 bases). V lost 6 bases, J lost 2 bases, and 13 bases lay in between. Germline V gene data show CDR1 as SQVTM and CDR2 as ANQGSEA. There are 14 residues in the CDR3. CDR3 sequence (DNA): TGCAGCGTACACCGGGACACTAACACCGGGGAGCTGTTTTTT. Translation gives CSVHRDTNTGELFF.

The chain recombines TRBV4-2 with TRBJ2-7; D is undetermined. The germline V gene has CDR1 LGHNA and CDR2 YNFKEQ. This CDR3 spans 13 amino acids. V lost 2 bases and J 3 bases, leaving 8 bases between the germline ends. CDR3 region: CASSQTSFYEQYF. The CDR3 DNA is TGTGCCAGCAGCCAAACCTCTTTCTACGAGCAGTACTTC.

This chain uses TRBV7-9 with TRBJ1-2; D is undetermined. The germline V gene encodes CDR1 SEHNR and CDR2 FQNEAQ (reference sequence). V was cut by 1 base and J by 6 bases, with 15 bases left in between. This CDR3 has 15 amino acids. CDR3 DNA: TGTGCCAGCAGCTTAGTTGGGTATTTGGGTGATGGCTACACCTTC. It encodes CASSLVGYLGDGYTF.

This clonotype was seen only a few times. The rearrangement uses TRBV11-2 and TRBJ2-1, with a tentative D call TRBD2 (7 bases). The CDR3 sequence is 15 residues long. Germline loops: CDR1 SGHAT, CDR2 FQNNGV. V shed 5 bases and J shed 10 bases, with 21 bases lying between them. The CDR3 sequence is CASSPWRGPGGEQFF. The DNA for the CDR3 is TGTGCCAGCAGCCCGTGGCGGGGGCCAGGAGGGGAGCAGTTCTTC. The whole variable domain, filled in from reference TRBV11-2 and TRBJ2-1, reads EAGVAQSPRYKIIEKRQSVAFWCNPISGHATLYWYQQILGQGPKLLIQFQNNGVVDDSQLPKDRFSAERLKGVDSTLKIQPAKLEDSAVYLCASSPWRGPGGEQFFGPGTRLTVL.

This clonotype was counted at least ten times. The chain joins TRBV5-5 to TRBJ1-1; TRBD1 is a possible D gene (6 bases). The V end lost 4 bases, the J end lost 1 base, and 14 bases lay between the germline ends. Germline V lookup: CDR1 SGHKS, CDR2 YYEKEE (reference sequence). The CDR3 loop spans 15 amino acids. The DNA of the CDR3 is TGTGCCAGCAGCGCCTCAGGGGACGCGAACACTGAAGCTTTCTTT. It encodes CASSASGDANTEAFF.

This clonotype was detected a few times. CDR3 residues: CASSPFRGSGTEAFF. The CDR3 region has the DNA TGTGCCAGCAGCCCGTTCCGGGGTTCGGGCACTGAAGCTTTCTTT. V and J are TRBV7-9 and TRBJ1-1; the D is unclear. Germline values: CDR1 SEHNR, CDR2 FQNEAQ (reference sequence). V lost 5 bases, J lost 4 bases, and 17 bases lay in between. This CDR3 has 15 amino acids.

The sample holds many counts of this clonotype. The rearrangement uses TRBV6-5 and TRBJ1-5; no definite D call. V was clipped by 6 bases and J by 2 bases, with 11 bases between them. This CDR3 region has 14 residues. CDR1 and CDR2 (germline): MNHEY, SVGAGI. The CDR3 DNA sequence: TGTGCCAGCAGCCGAGCGGTGGGCAATCAGCCCCAGCATTTT. Encoded protein: CASSRAVGNQPQHF.

This rearrangement joins TRBV5-1 to TRBJ2-3, with a possible D match to TRBD2 (5 bases). Germline V gene lookup returns CDR1 SGHRS and CDR2 YFSETQ. The CDR3 is made up of 15 amino acids. Trimming shortened V by 0 bases and J by 1 base, and 9 bases separated the two germline ends. The CDR3 protein is CASSLDRRGTDTQYF. In DNA form, the CDR3 reads TGCGCCAGCAGCTTGGATCGGCGGGGCACAGATACGCAGTATTTT.